This TCR beta chain is from a study of CD8 T cells in Susac syndrome. Trimming removed 0 bases from V and 8 bases from J, with 18 bases in between. The CDR3 has 16 residues. The germline CDR1 and CDR2 sequences are SGHRS and YFSETQ. It was with random hexamers that 0.5 to 1 ug RNA was reverse transcribed. TCRdb fed the immunoSEQ multiplex PCR reads into MiXCR, producing one record per CDR3 protein. The sample lists approximately 260,000 distinct CDR3 sequences, roughly 95% occurring once. The sequenced sample consisted of CD4+ T cells from PBMCs. The chain uses TRBV5-1 and TRBJ2-1; D might be TRBD1 (6 bases). The source of this sequence is a human donor with Susac syndrome. This chain's CDR3 is CASSLEGTYYNDEQFF. The CDR3 nucleotides read TGCGCCAGCAGCTTGGAGGGGACATACTACAATGATGAGCAGTTCTTC.